This TCR beta chain appears in the sequencing data of a study of cytomegalovirus exposure and HLA in healthy donors. Study conclusions and caveats: Specific recognition of CMV antigens was confirmed in vitro for three chains (all CMV-associated). Follow-up analysis found HLA locus-dependent TCR association rates, highest for DRB1 and lowest for HLA-C.

In the PCR, 60 Vbeta and 13 Jbeta primers were used. Here immunoSEQ multiplex PCR was the method, and the copy in TCRdb shows in-frame clones only, minus some. Seen here are about 180,000 clones, about 80% observed once, and the top ten hold roughly 1.3%. Trimming removed 0 bases from V and 3 bases from J, with 11 bases in between. Germline V gives CDR1 MNHEY, CDR2 SVGAGI. The CDR3 runs 15 residues. A remark on this clone: The antigen is not known.

The clonotype was recovered from a man aged 25 to 45 in good health and CMV-seronegative. Sequencing was performed on PBMCs. The chain uses TRBV6-5 and TRBJ2-5, with D perhaps matching TRBD2 (6 bases). The CDR3: CASSYSIGGEETQYF. The CDR3 DNA is TGTGCCAGCAGTTACTCGATAGGAGGGGAAGAGACCCAGTACTTC.